This entry concerns a single T cell receptor beta chain. Its target is unknown. The data were obtained in a study of PD-1 blockade in classical Hodgkin lymphoma. Profiling relied on immunoSEQ multiplex PCR, and the TCRdb table lists in-frame clones only, not all of them. The repertoire holds approximately 50,000 clones, with 73% as singletons. Germline V gene data show CDR1 as SGDLS and CDR2 as YYNGEE. CDR3 length equals 16 residues. The V segment lost 4 bases and the J segment 5 bases; nucleotides outside the gene matches: 11. Broader study findings: Nivolumab initiated under 1 year post-ASCT led to patient exclusion. Before treatment, complete responders showed about the same diversity as newly diagnosed patients. The causes of the repertoire differences, possibly disease activity or prior therapy, remain undefined. In CD4+ cells, TCR diversity went up significantly by C4D1, but in CD8+ cells it did not.

All patients experienced relapse after autologous stem cell transplantation, and brentuximab vedotin exposure was variable. This specimen was peripheral blood mononuclear cells (PBMCs), taken before the second cycle of nivolumab. The clonotype was recovered from a human donor with classical Hodgkin lymphoma. The J gene is TRBJ2-7, the V gene TRBV9; 11 nucleotides agree with TRBD1. The CDR3 bases are TGTGCCAGCAGCCCAAGTCTGGGACAGGGGGGCGACGAGCAGTACTTC. Protein sequence: CASSPSLGQGGDEQYF.